This T cell receptor (beta chain) was captured in a study of somatic mutations in cytotoxic T cells in rheumatoid arthritis. Clones were read by immunoSEQ multiplex PCR, and TCRdb kept only the in-frame ones, dropping some. The table has roughly 4,200 clones, 70% to 80% seen once; the top ten hold approximately 6.8%. Trimming cost V 1 base and J 9 bases, with 7 bases left between them. From germline, CDR1 is MGHRA and CDR2 YSYEKL. The CDR3 covers 12 residues. This receptor was obtained from an adult with rheumatoid arthritis. The rearrangement uses TRBV4-1 and TRBJ2-1; D is uncertain. Sequences were obtained from CD8+ T cells sorted from blood. This CDR3 reads CASSQVSSEQFF. CDR3 coding DNA: TGCGCCAGCAGCCAAGTCAGTAGTGAGCAGTTCTTC.